The source of this TCR beta chain is a study of human T cells and chemical hapten exposure. On the study more broadly: Read at 6 days, the patch tests placed 0.01% DPC on the upper back.

The time point: pre-sensitization, week 0. The treatment: therapeutic diphenylcyclopropenone sensitization with weekly scalp DPC. The CDR3 loop spans 15 amino acids. Losses at the gene ends were 6 bases for V and 5 bases for J; bases not matched to a gene: 12. The V gene's germline CDR1 is MNHEY and CDR2 SVGAGI. A single record per CDR3 protein comes from TCRdb applying MiXCR to the RACE reads. In the table there are about 180,000 distinct CDR3 sequences, around 30% of which are singletons. This clonotype was sampled from a woman under 40 with alopecia areata. Some clones in this sample may be carry-over from other donors' samples. This chain links TRBV6-5 with TRBJ2-7; 8 positions match TRBD2. Sequencing used whole blood, obtained in connection with sensitization to the hapten diphenylcyclopropenone (DPC). This CDR3 is CASSRMSGSRHEQYF. CDR3 DNA sequence: TGTGCCAGCAGCCGGATGAGCGGGAGTCGGCACGAGCAGTACTTC.